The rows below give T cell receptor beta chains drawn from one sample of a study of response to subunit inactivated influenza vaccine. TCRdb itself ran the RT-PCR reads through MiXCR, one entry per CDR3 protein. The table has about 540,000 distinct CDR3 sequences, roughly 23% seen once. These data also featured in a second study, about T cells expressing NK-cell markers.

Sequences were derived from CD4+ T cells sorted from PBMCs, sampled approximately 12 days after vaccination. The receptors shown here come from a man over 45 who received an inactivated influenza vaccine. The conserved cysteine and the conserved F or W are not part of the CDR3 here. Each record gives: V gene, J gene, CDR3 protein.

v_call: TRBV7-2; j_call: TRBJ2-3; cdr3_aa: ASSLERNTDTQY
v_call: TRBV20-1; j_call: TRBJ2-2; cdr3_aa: SARQARVSGELF
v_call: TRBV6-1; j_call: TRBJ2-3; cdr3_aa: ASSIGGGRRTDTQY
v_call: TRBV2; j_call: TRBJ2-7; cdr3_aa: ASQVRLAGAEQY
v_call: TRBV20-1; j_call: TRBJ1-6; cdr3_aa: SARGSADYNSPLH
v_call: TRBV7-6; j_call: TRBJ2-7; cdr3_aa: ASSFGLFYEQY
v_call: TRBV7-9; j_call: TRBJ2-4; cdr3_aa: ASSVRGGAKNIQY
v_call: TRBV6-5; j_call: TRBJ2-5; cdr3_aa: ASSSLGAGDYQETQY
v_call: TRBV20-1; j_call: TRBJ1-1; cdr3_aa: SGGDRVNTEAF
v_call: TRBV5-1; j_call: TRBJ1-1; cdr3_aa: ASSWGQAREAF
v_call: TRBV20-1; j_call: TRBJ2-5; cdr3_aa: SARERTGNQETQY
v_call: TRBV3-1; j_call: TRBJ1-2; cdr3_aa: ASSQDYVRETYGYT
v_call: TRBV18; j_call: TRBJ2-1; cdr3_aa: ASSPTLAGGSNEQF
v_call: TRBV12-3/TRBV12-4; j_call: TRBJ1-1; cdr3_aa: ASSRQGALVNTEAF
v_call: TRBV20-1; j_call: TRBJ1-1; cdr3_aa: SARVVSPNTEAF
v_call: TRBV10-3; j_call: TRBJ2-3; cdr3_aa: AISPAGAGGADTQY
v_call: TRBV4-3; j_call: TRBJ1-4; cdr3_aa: ASSQEAGHPNEKLF
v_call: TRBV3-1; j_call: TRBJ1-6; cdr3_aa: ASSQRGANSPLH
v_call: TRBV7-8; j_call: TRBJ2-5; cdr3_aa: ASSLRGGGGTQY
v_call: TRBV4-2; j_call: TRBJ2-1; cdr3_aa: ASSQDRDGTYNEQF
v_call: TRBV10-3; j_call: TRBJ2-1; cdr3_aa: AISELGEQF
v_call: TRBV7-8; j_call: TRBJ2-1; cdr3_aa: ASSLGRERTQF